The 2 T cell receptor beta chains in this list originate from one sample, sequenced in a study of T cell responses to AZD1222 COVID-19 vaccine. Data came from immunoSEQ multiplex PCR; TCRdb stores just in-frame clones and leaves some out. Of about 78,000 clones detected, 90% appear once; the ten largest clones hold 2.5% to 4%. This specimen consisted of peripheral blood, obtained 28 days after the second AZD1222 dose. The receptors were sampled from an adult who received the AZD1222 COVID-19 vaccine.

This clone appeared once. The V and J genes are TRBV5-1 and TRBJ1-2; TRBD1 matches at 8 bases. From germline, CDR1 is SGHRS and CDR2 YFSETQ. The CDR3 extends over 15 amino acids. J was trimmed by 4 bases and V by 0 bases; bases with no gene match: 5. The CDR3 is CASSLGRGQGYGYTF. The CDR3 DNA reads TGCGCCAGCAGCTTGGGCAGGGGGCAAGGCTATGGCTACACCTTC.

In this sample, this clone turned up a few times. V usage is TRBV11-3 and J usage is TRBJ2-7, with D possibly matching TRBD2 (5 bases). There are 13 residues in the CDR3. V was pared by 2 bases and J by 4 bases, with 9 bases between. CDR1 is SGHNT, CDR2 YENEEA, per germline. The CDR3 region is CASSLNAGYEQYF. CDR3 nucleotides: TGTGCCAGCAGCTTAAACGCGGGTTACGAGCAGTACTTC.